This T cell receptor beta chain was recorded in a study of blood T cells in healthy people across ages (dated by TCRdb to the mid-2010s). Notes on the research overall: In model experiments, template switching captured about one uniquely barcoded TCR beta cDNA molecule for every two T cells. The study analyzed two additional independent replicas of 1 million unique cDNA reads from the same blood draw for two donors, one aged 18 to 30 and one aged 80 or older. The donors were divided into four age groups: young (average around 16 years), middle-aged (under 40), aged (about 60) and long-lived (roughly 86). To avoid experimental bias, donors of different ages were spread randomly across the sequencing lanes. To track age-related changes in TCR beta repertoire diversity, the study relied on deep sequencing normalized with unique cDNA molecular identifiers. Results the study describes overall, beyond this receptor: Donor CMV infection status was unknown, potentially confounding age-related changes in expanded clonotypes. Conclusive comparison of naive and antigen-experienced compartments was prevented by the profiling of bulk unsorted PBMCs. As age increased, observed TCR beta diversity per million T cells dropped in a roughly linear way, and a significant reduction was already evident by age 40. Compared with the aged group, the long-lived group had more naive CD4+ T cells, fewer expanded clones and increased TCR diversity, suggesting age selection. The percentage of naive T cells measured by flow cytometry correlated strongly with observed TCR beta diversity. Total diversity estimates from one million sequenced T cells were considered lower bounds and underestimates.

Systemically healthy Caucasian individuals from Russia, approximately 39 in total and aged about 6 to 90 years, were included as donors. Roughly 10 milliliters of peripheral blood were collected from each donor into EDTA-treated Vacutainer tubes. PBMCs were isolated by Ficoll-Paque density-gradient centrifugation, with at least 7 million obtained per sample. Trizol reagent was used to extract total RNA from PBMCs, with at least 6 micrograms per sample. For every donor, an aliquot of PBMCs went through flow cytometry to measure the percentages of naive CD45RAhigh/CD27high T cells. The germline ends are 15 bases apart after V is trimmed by 6 bases and J by 7 bases. The CDR3 measures 13 amino acids from cysteine to phenylalanine. Solely the CDR3 DNA is kept, with 39 bases framed from the first base. Reading the germline V gene gives CDR1 MNHEY and CDR2 SVGEGT. Worth noting for this clonotype: Its antigen has not been determined. No base-level quality is on record; no much larger clone is a single base apart.

Library creation used 5' RACE. The second PCR ran for roughly 7 to 12 cycles and used a J-beta primer mix along with a sample-barcoded 5' primer. A unique molecular identifier was introduced onto each TCR beta cDNA molecule by a template-switch 5' adaptor carrying 12 random nucleotides. Each sample yielded at least 3 million CDR3-containing paired-end reads. First-strand cDNA synthesis was performed from all RNA using the Mint cDNA synthesis kit, with priming by a TRBC-specific oligonucleotide. Following uracil-DNA glycosylase treatment, a first 18-cycle PCR with universal primers M1SS and BC2_uni_R was performed on all cDNA. In the authors' own workflow: For normalization, 1 million high-quality reads, each with a distinct molecular identifier, were randomly selected from each sample. Reads with shared molecular identifiers were discarded instead of being binned into consensus sequences. MiTCR, run with a Q25 quality threshold and the strictest error-elimination algorithm, handled CDR3 identification, clonotype clustering and error correction. Lower-bound total TCR beta diversity was estimated with a nonparametric unseen species model using Euler transformation. In TCRdb, the public reads were trimmed at Q25 with fastp and aligned with MiXCR, with productive beta chains retained. Every CDR3 protein is listed once, alongside the most common genes and DNA of its rows. The V and J calls and clone size come from TCRdb's table, not from the authors' own analysis. The sample contains around 2 million distinct CDR3 sequences, around 42% of them found a single time. 20% to 25% of the sample rests with the top ten.

This receptor was taken from a human donor in good health. The sequencing sample was made of blood. The rearranged segments are TRBV6-2 or TRBV6-3 and TRBJ1-1; the D gene is unclear. CDR3 reads: CASSPRRWSEAFF. The nucleotides are TGTGCCAGCAGCCCCAGGAGGTGGAGTGAAGCTTTCTTT.